The present TCR beta chain was sequenced within a study of naive and memory T cell subsets. Study observations and caveats: A few larger clonotypes appeared in naive repertoires, especially CD8, possibly memory cells re-expressing CD45RA. In naive cells, over 85% of TCR sequences were seen only once.

Points on this clonotype: Its antigen is as yet unknown.

Both TRBC1 and TRBC2 were covered by a beta constant-region primer of two equimolar oligonucleotides. The ligated cDNA underwent four PCR rounds using SP2 and nested alpha and beta constant-region primers. TCRdb processed the UMI-ligation and nested PCR reads anew with MiXCR; each CDR3 protein has one entry. The sample holds around 140,000 distinct CDR3 sequences; about 23% are singletons and the top ten take less than 0.13%. Per germline, CDR1 MNHEY and CDR2 SVGEGT. The V gene end was trimmed by 5 bases and the J gene end by 16 bases; junction bases not matched to a gene: 17. This CDR3 contains 15 residues. Cells stained for CD3, CD4, CD8, CD45RA and CD27 were sorted into four subsets.

V gene TRBV6-2 or TRBV6-3 combines with J gene TRBJ2-1; 10 nucleotides match TRBD2. This clonotype was obtained from a human donor in good health. Sequenced input: naive CD4+ T cells from blood. The CDR3 here is CASSRVQGGLAVCFF. CDR3 DNA: TGTGCCAGCAGTCGGGTCCAGGGCGGACTAGCGGTTTGCTTCTTC.